The rows below give T cell receptor beta chains drawn from one sample of a study of T cell repertoires in cytomegalovirus infection. TCRdb independently ran MiXCR on the reads; one entry per CDR3 protein. The repertoire holds roughly 800,000 distinct CDR3 sequences, with roughly 28% as singletons. The antigens for these receptors are not known. Source: cultured CD8+ T cells from PBMCs, taken from culture after CMV antigen stimulation. Every receptor here comes from a human donor in good health (CMV status not recorded). Some clones in this sample may be carry-over from other donors' samples. Both conserved end residues are trimmed from each CDR3. Each record gives: CDR3 protein, J gene, V gene.

CDR3: ASSFREGRTYNEQF
J: TRBJ2-1
V: TRBV5-1

CDR3: ASSPPVRGPDTQY
J: TRBJ2-3
V: TRBV7-9

CDR3: ASSPAALANTGELF
J: TRBJ2-2
V: TRBV5-4

CDR3: ASSLIGPSGGETQY
J: TRBJ2-5
V: TRBV7-4

CDR3: ASSQPQGTSEQF
J: TRBJ2-1
V: TRBV7-6

CDR3: ASIDLSPRGNEQF
J: TRBJ2-1
V: TRBV27

CDR3: ATSSEPGARYNEQF
J: TRBJ2-1
V: TRBV15

CDR3: ASSLGPGLYEQY
J: TRBJ2-7
V: TRBV7-8

CDR3: ASTEGWPQH
J: TRBJ1-5
V: TRBV6-2/TRBV6-3

CDR3: ASSGAEGWNTEAF
J: TRBJ1-1
V: TRBV6-1

CDR3: ASTQTGGTEAF
J: TRBJ1-1
V: TRBV27

CDR3: ASSRSRQGPTDTQY
J: TRBJ2-3
V: TRBV4-3

CDR3: SVEAYREGPGANVLT
J: TRBJ2-6
V: TRBV29-1

CDR3: ASSSVSANTEAF
J: TRBJ1-1
V: TRBV27

CDR3: ATLMTDSGDSPLH
J: TRBJ1-6
V: TRBV7-9

CDR3: ASSSRDREGNTEAF
J: TRBJ1-1
V: TRBV7-6

CDR3: ASSQGSPQNTDTQY
J: TRBJ2-3
V: TRBV4-3

CDR3: ASSEDSSYEQY
J: TRBJ2-7
V: TRBV12-3/TRBV12-4

CDR3: ASRDSGRQETQY
J: TRBJ2-5
V: TRBV5-4

CDR3: ASSSRTDDNQPQH
J: TRBJ1-5
V: TRBV7-2

CDR3: ASSIDRQDPKETQY
J: TRBJ2-5
V: TRBV19

CDR3: ASSYSGKQAGQVIIANYGYT
J: TRBJ1-2
V: TRBV6-6

CDR3: ASRVEEKLF
J: TRBJ1-4
V: TRBV19

CDR3: ASSLEIENTEAF
J: TRBJ1-1
V: TRBV7-8

CDR3: ASSEKTETGELF
J: TRBJ2-2
V: TRBV10-1

CDR3: ASSVVGTGALVPSYNEQF
J: TRBJ2-1
V: TRBV9

CDR3: ASRRGARDQPQH
J: TRBJ1-5
V: TRBV27

CDR3: SARGGLGVGVF
J: TRBJ1-4
V: TRBV29-1

CDR3: ASSLGTGGEKLF
J: TRBJ1-4
V: TRBV7-2

CDR3: ATSDFLAAGVPSYNEQF
J: TRBJ2-1
V: TRBV24-1

CDR3: ASSLVPGQALRETQY
J: TRBJ2-5
V: TRBV5-1

CDR3: ASSPRRAEQGALRYEQY
J: TRBJ2-7
V: TRBV19

CDR3: ASSPSGTANAGELF
J: TRBJ2-2
V: TRBV7-6

CDR3: ASSWDTSTDTQY
J: TRBJ2-3
V: TRBV5-1

CDR3: ASSSSIAGREETQY
J: TRBJ2-5
V: TRBV12-3/TRBV12-4

CDR3: ASSYTGDLNTEAF
J: TRBJ1-1
V: TRBV12-3/TRBV12-4

CDR3: ASSLYLSRELF
J: TRBJ2-2
V: TRBV27

CDR3: ASSLKGTGYDTQY
J: TRBJ2-3
V: TRBV7-2

CDR3: SVEDPGGEFVYGYT
J: TRBJ1-2
V: TRBV29-1

CDR3: ASSPRGGGEKLF
J: TRBJ1-4
V: TRBV6-8

CDR3: ASSLGRPSTEAF
J: TRBJ1-1
V: TRBV5-6

CDR3: ATSRDRMNTEAF
J: TRBJ1-1
V: TRBV15

CDR3: ASSWGWYGAEQY
J: TRBJ2-7
V: TRBV12-3/TRBV12-4

CDR3: ATSDLRGASYNEQF
J: TRBJ2-1
V: TRBV24-1

CDR3: ASSPSDPEAF
J: TRBJ1-1
V: TRBV12-3/TRBV12-4

CDR3: ASRSAVLTGELF
J: TRBJ2-2
V: TRBV19

CDR3: ASMGGGDNEQF
J: TRBJ2-1
V: TRBV4-2

CDR3: ASSLESSGVYNEQF
J: TRBJ2-1
V: TRBV7-4

CDR3: ASSLYGGVDTEAF
J: TRBJ1-1
V: TRBV4-2

CDR3: ASSLRGQTYNEQF
J: TRBJ2-1
V: TRBV7-9